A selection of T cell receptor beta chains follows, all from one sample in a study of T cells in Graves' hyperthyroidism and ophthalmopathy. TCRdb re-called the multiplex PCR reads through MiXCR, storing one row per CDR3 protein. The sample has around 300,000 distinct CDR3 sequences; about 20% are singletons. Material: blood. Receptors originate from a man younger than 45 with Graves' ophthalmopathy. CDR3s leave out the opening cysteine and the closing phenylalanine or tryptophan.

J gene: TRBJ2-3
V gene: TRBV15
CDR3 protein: ATSRDSSGSPDTQY

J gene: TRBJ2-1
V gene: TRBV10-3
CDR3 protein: AIKTSGYNEQF

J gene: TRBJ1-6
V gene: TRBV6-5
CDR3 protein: ASSFRAKGSPLH

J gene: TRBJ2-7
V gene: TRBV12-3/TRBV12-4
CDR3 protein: ASSGGLAGISYEQY

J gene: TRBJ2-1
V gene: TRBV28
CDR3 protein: ASSNPRANSYNEQF

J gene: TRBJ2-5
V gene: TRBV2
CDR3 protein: ASSDGGLSGQETQY

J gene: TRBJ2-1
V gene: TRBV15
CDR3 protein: ATSRGLEGNEQF

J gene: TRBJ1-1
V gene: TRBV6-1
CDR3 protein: ASKWGGPNTEAF

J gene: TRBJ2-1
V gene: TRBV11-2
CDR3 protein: ASSFIFESGGRAISGYNEQF

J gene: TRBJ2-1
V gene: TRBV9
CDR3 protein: ASSVEASGRGEQF

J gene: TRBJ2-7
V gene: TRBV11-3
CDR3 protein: ASSLLAGYNYEQY

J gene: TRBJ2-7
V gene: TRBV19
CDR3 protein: ASSIMPGQGYEQY

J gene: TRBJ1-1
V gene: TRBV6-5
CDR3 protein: ASSYSRGMMNTEAF

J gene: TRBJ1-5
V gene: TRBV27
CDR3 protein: ASSSGTGVYSNQPQH

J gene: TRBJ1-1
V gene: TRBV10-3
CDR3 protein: AMSDSLNTEAF

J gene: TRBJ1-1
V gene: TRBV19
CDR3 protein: ASSRYGTGVGDTEAF

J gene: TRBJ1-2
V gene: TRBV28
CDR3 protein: AGRQRGYGYT

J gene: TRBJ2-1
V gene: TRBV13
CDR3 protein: ASSPGLATHNEQF

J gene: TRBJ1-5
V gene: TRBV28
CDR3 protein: ASSLLVQPQH

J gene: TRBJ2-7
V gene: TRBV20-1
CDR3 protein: SVLPTSGTEQY

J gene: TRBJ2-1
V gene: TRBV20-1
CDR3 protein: SARDPAGGPFEQF

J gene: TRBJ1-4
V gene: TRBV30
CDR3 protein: AWHRTGGTNEKLF

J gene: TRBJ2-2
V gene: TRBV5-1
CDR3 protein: ASSGTANTGELF

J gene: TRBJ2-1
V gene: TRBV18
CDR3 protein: ASSSSLADNEQF